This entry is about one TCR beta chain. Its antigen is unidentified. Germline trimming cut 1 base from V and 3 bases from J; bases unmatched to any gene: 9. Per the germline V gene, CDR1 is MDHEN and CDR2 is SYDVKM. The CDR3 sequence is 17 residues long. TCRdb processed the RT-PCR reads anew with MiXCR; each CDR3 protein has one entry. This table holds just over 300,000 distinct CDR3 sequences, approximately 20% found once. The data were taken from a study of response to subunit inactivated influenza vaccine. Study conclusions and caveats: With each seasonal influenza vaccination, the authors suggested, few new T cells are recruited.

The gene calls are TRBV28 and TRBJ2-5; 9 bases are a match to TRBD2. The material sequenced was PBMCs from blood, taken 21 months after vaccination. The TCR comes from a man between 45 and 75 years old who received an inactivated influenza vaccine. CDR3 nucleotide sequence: TGTGCCAGCAGTTTATCGACTAGCGGTACCCTCAAAGAGACCCAGTACTTC. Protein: CASSLSTSGTLKETQYF.